These T cell receptor beta chains were read from a single sample in a study of Ad26.COV2.S vaccination and SARS-CoV-2 variants. Assay used: immunoSEQ multiplex PCR; TCRdb lists only in-frame clones, some missing. The data show around 310,000 clones, with roughly 90% seen just once and 4.5% to 7% held by the top ten. Sequenced material: peripheral blood, taken in a trial of Ad26.COV2.S vaccine versus placebo. Source of these receptors: a person between 18 and 60 years old who received the Ad26.COV2.S COVID-19 vaccine or a placebo. CDR3s include the opening cysteine and the closing phenylalanine or tryptophan. A D gene is named only where the DNA matches it firmly. For some rows the clone size is stated as once, few or many, or as a class when expanded; others skip it.

abundance: -
j_gene: TRBJ1-1
d_gene: -
v_gene: TRBV5-4
CDR3nt: TGTGCCAGCAGCTCCGGCACAGGTACGTCTGAAGCTTTCTTT
CDR3aa: CASSSGTGTSEAFF

abundance: -
j_gene: TRBJ2-5
d_gene: TRBD2
v_gene: TRBV11-2
CDR3nt: TGTGCCAGCAGCCATCGGGGGGAGAGCCAAGAGACCCAGTACTTC
CDR3aa: CASSHRGESQETQYF

abundance: -
j_gene: TRBJ1-5
d_gene: TRBD1
v_gene: TRBV6-6
CDR3nt: TGTGCCAGCACCCTTAGGGCCGGGACAGCAGAGCAGCCCCAGCATTTT
CDR3aa: CASTLRAGTAEQPQHF

abundance: -
j_gene: TRBJ1-2
d_gene: TRBD1
v_gene: TRBV4-3
CDR3nt: TGCGCCAGCAGCCAAGATGGCACAGGGGTAGGGTATGGCTACACCTTC
CDR3aa: CASSQDGTGVGYGYTF

abundance: -
j_gene: TRBJ2-7
d_gene: -
v_gene: TRBV9
CDR3nt: TGTGCCAGTAGTGGAGGGGCCATCACATCCTACGAGCAGTACTTC
CDR3aa: CASSGGAITSYEQYF

abundance: -
j_gene: TRBJ1-2
d_gene: -
v_gene: TRBV13
CDR3nt: TGTGCCAGCAGCACCTACAGGGACCTCTATGGCTACACCTTC
CDR3aa: CASSTYRDLYGYTF

abundance: -
j_gene: TRBJ2-1
d_gene: TRBD2
v_gene: TRBV30
CDR3nt: TGTGCCTGGGGACTAGCGGGGTTCCGTTCCTACAATGAGCAGTTCTTC
CDR3aa: CAWGLAGFRSYNEQFF

abundance: -
j_gene: TRBJ1-2
d_gene: -
v_gene: TRBV15
CDR3nt: TGTGCCACCGCGTCAGGGGCGTGGGGCTACACCTTC
CDR3aa: CATASGAWGYTF

abundance: -
j_gene: TRBJ1-1
d_gene: -
v_gene: TRBV2
CDR3nt: TGTGCCAGCATCTTAGAGGGGAACACTGAAGCTTTCTTT
CDR3aa: CASILEGNTEAFF

abundance: -
j_gene: TRBJ1-2
d_gene: -
v_gene: TRBV7-9
CDR3nt: TGTGCCAGCAGCTCAGGTCCCGTCAACTCCTATGGCTACACCTTC
CDR3aa: CASSSGPVNSYGYTF

abundance: -
j_gene: TRBJ1-1
d_gene: -
v_gene: TRBV3-1/TRBV3-2
CDR3nt: TGTGCCAGCAGCCAAGATGAGTGGGGTGCACTTGAAGCTTTCTTT
CDR3aa: CASSQDEWGALEAFF

abundance: -
j_gene: TRBJ1-1
d_gene: -
v_gene: TRBV19
CDR3nt: TGTGCCAGTAGTCCCCGGGCGCCGGCAGGGACTGAAGCTTTCTTT
CDR3aa: CASSPRAPAGTEAFF

abundance: -
j_gene: TRBJ2-2
d_gene: -
v_gene: TRBV9
CDR3nt: TGTGCCAGCAGCTTAAGATTGAACACCGGGGAGCTGTTTTTT
CDR3aa: CASSLRLNTGELFF

abundance: -
j_gene: TRBJ2-3
d_gene: TRBD2
v_gene: TRBV19
CDR3nt: TGTGCCAGTAGTATAGCGGGAGGCTCTAGGGATACGCAGTATTTT
CDR3aa: CASSIAGGSRDTQYF

abundance: -
j_gene: TRBJ2-4
d_gene: -
v_gene: TRBV7-2
CDR3nt: TGTGCCAGCAGCTACCAACCGGGGGGCACGGGGGCCAAAAACATTCAGTACTTC
CDR3aa: CASSYQPGGTGAKNIQYF

abundance: -
j_gene: TRBJ1-1
d_gene: -
v_gene: TRBV6-5
CDR3nt: TGTGCCAGCCTAAGGGTTGGGAACACTGAAGCTTTCTTT
CDR3aa: CASLRVGNTEAFF

abundance: -
j_gene: TRBJ1-6
d_gene: TRBD1
v_gene: TRBV29-1
CDR3nt: TGCAGCGTTGGGGACAGTCTTAATTCACCCCTCCACTTT
CDR3aa: CSVGDSLNSPLHF

abundance: once
j_gene: TRBJ2-5
d_gene: -
v_gene: TRBV19
CDR3nt: TGTGCCAGTAGCCCGACAGAACAAGAGACCCAGTACTTC
CDR3aa: CASSPTEQETQYF

abundance: -
j_gene: TRBJ2-1
d_gene: TRBD2
v_gene: TRBV3-1/TRBV3-2
CDR3nt: TGTGCCAGCAGCCAAGGGCTAGCGGGAGTCTACAATGAGCAGTTCTTC
CDR3aa: CASSQGLAGVYNEQFF

abundance: -
j_gene: TRBJ1-2
d_gene: -
v_gene: TRBV12-3/TRBV12-4
CDR3nt: TGTGCCAGCAGTTTTAGCCATGGCTACACCTTC
CDR3aa: CASSFSHGYTF